Listed here is a single T cell receptor beta chain. The antigen is undetermined. There were likely unrecorded immune exposures, though donors were nominally healthy when sampled. This specimen belongs to a study of cytomegalovirus exposure and HLA in healthy donors. Whole-study findings and limits: Relative to equally common others, HLA-associated TCR beta chains showed greater clonal expansion in a later analysis. In a later analysis, HLA-C alleles had the fewest associated TCRs, DRB1 alleles the most.

Both 60 Vbeta primers and 13 Jbeta primers went into the PCR. Sequencing was performed with immunoSEQ multiplex PCR; in TCRdb, only in-frame clones are kept and a portion is missing. The data hold 85,000 to 100,000 clones, with around 80% observed a single time. Per germline, CDR1 SGHKS and CDR2 YYEKEE (reference sequence). The CDR3 spans 14 residues. Trimming stripped 2 bases from V and 7 bases from J, with 13 bases between. The rearrangement uses TRBV5-5 and TRBJ1-5; the D gene is possibly TRBD1 (5 bases). This clonotype was obtained from a man aged 30 to 39 in good health and CMV-seronegative. The sequencing input was PBMCs. DNA for the CDR3: TGTGCCAGCAGCTTAGGAGGGGTGAGGCAGCCCCAGCATTTT. It codes for CASSLGGVRQPQHF.